The T cell receptor beta chain under discussion was sequenced for a study of cytomegalovirus exposure and HLA in healthy donors. With 60 Vbeta and 13 Jbeta primers, the PCR was carried out. This table comes from immunoSEQ multiplex PCR, and its TCRdb copy is limited to in-frame clones, with some not included. This sample has roughly 45,000 clones, with around 60% found just once. The germline gives CDR1 MDHEN, CDR2 SYDVKM. The CDR3 extends over 15 amino acids. Those who donated were healthy bone marrow donors. This receptor was identified in a man aged 60-69 years in good health and CMV-seropositive. This rearrangement joins TRBV28 to TRBJ2-7; 12 nucleotides match TRBD2. The sequenced material came from PBMCs. The chain's CDR3 is CASGTSGPEGYEQYF. CDR3 nucleotides: TGTGCGTCCGGGACTAGCGGGCCGGAGGGCTACGAGCAGTACTTC.